This entry lists 5 T cell receptor beta chains sequenced from one sample in a study of human T cells and chemical hapten exposure. The time point is: patch test 2, 6 weeks after DPC sensitization. The treatment is: therapeutic diphenylcyclopropenone sensitization with weekly scalp DPC. TCRdb analysed the RACE reads with MiXCR anew, one entry per CDR3 protein. The sample has 80,000 to 100,000 distinct CDR3 sequences; 9% to 9.5% are singletons. Specimen: whole blood, collected in connection with sensitization to the hapten diphenylcyclopropenone (DPC). These receptors were collected from a woman in her 40s with alopecia areata. Some clones in this sample may be carry-over from other donors' samples.

V gene TRBV3-1 combines with J gene TRBJ2-5, with 7 nucleotides matching TRBD1. V lost 5 bases, J lost 4 bases, and 10 bases stayed unmatched. Germline V gene sequence: CDR1 LGHDT, CDR2 YNNKEL (reference sequence). The length of the CDR3 is 15 residues. CDR3 sequence reads: CASSVRGRGRETQYF. The CDR3 DNA follows: TGTGCCAGCAGCGTCAGGGGAAGGGGGCGAGAGACCCAGTACTTC.

This chain connects TRBV18 to TRBJ2-7; no firm D call. Germline V CDR1 and CDR2: KGHSH, LQKENI. Trimming removed 1 base at V and 0 bases at J, with 10 bases between. The CDR3 contains 15 residues. This chain's CDR3 is CASSPRWGSSYEQYF. The CDR3 coding sequence is TGTGCCAGCTCACCACGCTGGGGAAGCTCCTACGAGCAGTACTTC.

This clonotype turned up a few times. J is TRBJ1-2 and V is TRBV7-9; D is undetermined. Looked up from germline, CDR1 is SEHNR and CDR2 is FQNEAQ (reference sequence). Trimming removed 5 bases from V and 4 bases from J, with 20 bases in between. The CDR3 spans 16 residues. As DNA, the CDR3 is TGTGCCAGCAGCCAACTCCCCGGTACATATGGCTATGGCTACACCTTC. This encodes CASSQLPGTYGYGYTF.

At least ten counts were recorded for this clonotype. The chain is built from TRBV28 and TRBJ1-1, with D possibly being TRBD1 (6 bases). CDR1 and CDR2 from the germline V gene are MDHEN and SYDVKM. This CDR3 is 14 amino acids long. The germline V and J ends were trimmed by 4 bases and 5 bases, with 14 bases remaining between them. The CDR3 bases are TGTGCCAGCAGTTCGGGACAAGGGAGGACTGAAGCTTTCTTT. It yields the protein CASSSGQGRTEAFF.

The chain uses TRBV29-1 and TRBJ2-2; TRBD1 agrees at 9 bases. Germline values: CDR1 SQVTM, CDR2 ANQGSEA. The CDR3 runs to 16 residues. The V and J ends lost 4 bases and 4 bases, in that order; junction bases with no gene match: 10. Here the CDR3 reads CSVGPGQGVSTGELFF. The CDR3 DNA follows: TGCAGCGTTGGACCGGGACAGGGAGTGAGCACCGGGGAGCTGTTTTTT.